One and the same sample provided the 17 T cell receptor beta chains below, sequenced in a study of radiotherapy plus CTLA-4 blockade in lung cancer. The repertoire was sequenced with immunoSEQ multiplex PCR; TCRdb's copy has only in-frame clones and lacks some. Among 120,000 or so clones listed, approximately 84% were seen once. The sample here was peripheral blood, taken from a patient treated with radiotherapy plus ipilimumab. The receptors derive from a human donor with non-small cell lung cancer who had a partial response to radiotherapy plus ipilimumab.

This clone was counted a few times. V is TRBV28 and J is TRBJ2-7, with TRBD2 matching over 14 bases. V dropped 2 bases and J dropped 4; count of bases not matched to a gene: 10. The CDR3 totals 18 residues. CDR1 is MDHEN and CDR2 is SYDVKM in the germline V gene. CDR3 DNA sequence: TGTGCCAGCAGTTTAAAACGGGGACTAGCGGGAGTCAGGTACGAGCAGTACTTC. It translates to CASSLKRGLAGVRYEQYF.

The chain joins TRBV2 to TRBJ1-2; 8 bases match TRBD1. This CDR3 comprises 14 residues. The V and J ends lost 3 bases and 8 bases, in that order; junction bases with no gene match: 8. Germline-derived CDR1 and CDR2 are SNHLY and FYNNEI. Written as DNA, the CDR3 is TGTGCCAGCAGTGATCCTGGACAGGGTGCCGGCTACACCTTC. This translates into CASSDPGQGAGYTF.

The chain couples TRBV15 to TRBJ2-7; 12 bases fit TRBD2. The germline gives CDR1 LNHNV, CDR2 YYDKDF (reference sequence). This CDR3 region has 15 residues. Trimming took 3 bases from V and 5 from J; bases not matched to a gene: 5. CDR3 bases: TGTGCCACCAGCAGGAGACTAGCGGGAGACCACGAGCAGTACTTC. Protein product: CATSRRLAGDHEQYF.

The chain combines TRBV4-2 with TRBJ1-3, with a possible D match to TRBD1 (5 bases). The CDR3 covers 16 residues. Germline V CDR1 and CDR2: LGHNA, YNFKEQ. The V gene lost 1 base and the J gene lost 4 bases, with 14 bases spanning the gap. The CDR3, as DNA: TGTGCCAGCAGCCAAGTATCGGGGGAGAAGGGAAACACCATATATTTT. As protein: CASSQVSGEKGNTIYF.

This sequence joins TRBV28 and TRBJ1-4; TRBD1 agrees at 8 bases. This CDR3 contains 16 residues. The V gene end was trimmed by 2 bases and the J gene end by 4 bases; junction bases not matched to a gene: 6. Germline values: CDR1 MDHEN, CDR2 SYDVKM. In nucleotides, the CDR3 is TGTGCCAGCAGTTTACCCAGGGGGCGAGTTAATGAAAAACTGTTTTTT. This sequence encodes CASSLPRGRVNEKLFF.

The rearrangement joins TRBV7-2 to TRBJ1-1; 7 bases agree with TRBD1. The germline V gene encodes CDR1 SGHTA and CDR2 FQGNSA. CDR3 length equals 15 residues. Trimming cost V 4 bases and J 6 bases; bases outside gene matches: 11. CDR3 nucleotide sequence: TGTGCCAGCAGCTCTGCGACAGGGCTGGGCTCTGAAGCTTTCTTT. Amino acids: CASSSATGLGSEAFF. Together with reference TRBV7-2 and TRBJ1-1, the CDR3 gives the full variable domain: GAGVSQSPSNKVTEKGKDVELRCDPISGHTALYWYRQSLGQGLEFLIYFQGNSAPDKSGLPSDRFSAERTGGSVSTLTIQRTQQEDSAVYLCASSSATGLGSEAFFGQGTRLTVV.

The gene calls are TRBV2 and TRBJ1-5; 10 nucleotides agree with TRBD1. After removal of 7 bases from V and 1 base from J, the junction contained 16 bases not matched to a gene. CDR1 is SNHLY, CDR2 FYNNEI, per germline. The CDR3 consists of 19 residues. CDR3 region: CASIPLPGQGRGSNQPQHF. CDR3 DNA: TGTGCCAGCATCCCCCTTCCGGGACAGGGGAGAGGCAGCAATCAGCCCCAGCATTTT. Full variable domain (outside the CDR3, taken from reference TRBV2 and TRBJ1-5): EPEVTQTPSHQVTQMGQEVILRCVPISNHLYFYWYRQILGQKVEFLVSFYNNEISEKSEIFDDQFSVERPDGSNFTLKIRSTKLEDSAMYFCASIPLPGQGRGSNQPQHFGDGTRLSIL.

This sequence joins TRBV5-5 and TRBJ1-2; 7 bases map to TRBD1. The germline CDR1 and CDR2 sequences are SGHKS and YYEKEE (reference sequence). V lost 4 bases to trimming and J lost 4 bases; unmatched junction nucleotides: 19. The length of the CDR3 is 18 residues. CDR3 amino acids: CASSPLPGTADGTYGYTF. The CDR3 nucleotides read TGTGCCAGCAGCCCACTCCCCGGGACAGCGGACGGTACCTATGGCTACACCTTC.

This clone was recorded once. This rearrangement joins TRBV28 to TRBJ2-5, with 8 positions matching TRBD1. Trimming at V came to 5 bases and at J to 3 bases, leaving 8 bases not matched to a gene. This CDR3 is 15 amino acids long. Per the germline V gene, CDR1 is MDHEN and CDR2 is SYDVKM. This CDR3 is CASSPSGGAEETQYF. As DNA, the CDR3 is TGTGCCAGCAGTCCATCAGGGGGCGCAGAAGAGACCCAGTACTTC. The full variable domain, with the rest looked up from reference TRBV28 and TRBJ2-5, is DVKVTQSSRYLVKRTGEKVFLECVQDMDHENMFWYRQDPGLGLRLIYFSYDVKMKEKGDIPEGYSVSREKKERFSLILESASTNQTSMYLCASSPSGGAEETQYFGPGTRLLVL.

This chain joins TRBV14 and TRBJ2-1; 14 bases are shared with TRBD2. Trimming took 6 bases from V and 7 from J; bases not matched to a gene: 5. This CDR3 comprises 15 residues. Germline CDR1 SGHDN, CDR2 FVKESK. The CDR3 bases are TGTGCCAGCAGGCCTCGACTAGCGGGAGGGAATGAGCAGTTCTTC. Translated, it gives CASRPRLAGGNEQFF.

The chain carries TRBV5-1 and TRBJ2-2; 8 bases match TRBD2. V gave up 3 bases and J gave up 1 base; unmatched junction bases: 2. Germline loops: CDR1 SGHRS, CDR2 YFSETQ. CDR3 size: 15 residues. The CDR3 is CASSSGLENTGELFF. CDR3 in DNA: TGCGCCAGCAGCTCGGGACTAGAGAACACCGGGGAGCTGTTTTTT.

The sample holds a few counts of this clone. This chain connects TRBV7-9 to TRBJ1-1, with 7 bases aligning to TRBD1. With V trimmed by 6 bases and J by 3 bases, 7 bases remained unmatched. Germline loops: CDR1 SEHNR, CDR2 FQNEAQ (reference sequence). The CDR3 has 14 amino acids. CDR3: CASSYRGSDTEAFF. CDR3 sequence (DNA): TGTGCCAGCAGTTACAGGGGTTCGGACACTGAAGCTTTCTTT.

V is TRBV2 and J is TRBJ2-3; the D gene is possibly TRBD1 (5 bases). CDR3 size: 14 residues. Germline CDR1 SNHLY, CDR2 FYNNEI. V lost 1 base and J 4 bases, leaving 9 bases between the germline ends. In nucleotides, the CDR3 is TGTGCCAGCAGTGAAGAGGGGTGGTCAGATACGCAGTATTTT. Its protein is CASSEEGWSDTQYF. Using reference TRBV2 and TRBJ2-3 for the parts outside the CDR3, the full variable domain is EPEVTQTPSHQVTQMGQEVILRCVPISNHLYFYWYRQILGQKVEFLVSFYNNEISEKSEIFDDQFSVERPDGSNFTLKIRSTKLEDSAMYFCASSEEGWSDTQYFGPGTRLTVL.

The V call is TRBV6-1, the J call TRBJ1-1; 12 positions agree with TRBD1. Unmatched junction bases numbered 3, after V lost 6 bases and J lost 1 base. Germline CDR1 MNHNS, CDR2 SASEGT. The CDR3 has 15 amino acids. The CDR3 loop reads CASRGQGAPNTEAFF. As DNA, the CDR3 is TGTGCCAGCAGGGGACAGGGGGCCCCGAACACTGAAGCTTTCTTT.

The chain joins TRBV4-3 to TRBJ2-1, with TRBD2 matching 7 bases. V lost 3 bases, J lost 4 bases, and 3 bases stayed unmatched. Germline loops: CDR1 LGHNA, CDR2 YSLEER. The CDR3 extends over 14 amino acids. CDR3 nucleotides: TGCGCCAGCAGCCAGGCAGCGGGATACAATGAGCAGTTCTTC. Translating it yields CASSQAAGYNEQFF.

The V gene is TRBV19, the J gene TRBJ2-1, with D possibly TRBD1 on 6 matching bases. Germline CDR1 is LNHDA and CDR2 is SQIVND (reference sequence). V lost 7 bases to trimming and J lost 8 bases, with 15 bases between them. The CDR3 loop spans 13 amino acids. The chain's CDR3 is CASKRQGLDEQFF. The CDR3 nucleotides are TGTGCCAGTAAAAGGCAGGGGCTAGATGAGCAGTTCTTC. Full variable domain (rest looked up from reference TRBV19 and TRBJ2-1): DGGITQSPKYLFRKEGQNVTLSCEQNLNHDAMYWYRQDPGQGLRLIYYSQIVNDFQKGDIAEGYSVSREKKESFPLTVTSAQKNPTAFYLCASKRQGLDEQFFGPGTRLTVL.

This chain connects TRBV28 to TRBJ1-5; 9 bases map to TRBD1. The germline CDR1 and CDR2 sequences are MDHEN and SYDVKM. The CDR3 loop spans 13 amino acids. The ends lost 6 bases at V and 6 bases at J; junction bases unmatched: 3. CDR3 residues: CASSRDRVQPQHF. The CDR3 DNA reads TGTGCCAGCAGCCGGGACAGGGTTCAGCCCCAGCATTTT.